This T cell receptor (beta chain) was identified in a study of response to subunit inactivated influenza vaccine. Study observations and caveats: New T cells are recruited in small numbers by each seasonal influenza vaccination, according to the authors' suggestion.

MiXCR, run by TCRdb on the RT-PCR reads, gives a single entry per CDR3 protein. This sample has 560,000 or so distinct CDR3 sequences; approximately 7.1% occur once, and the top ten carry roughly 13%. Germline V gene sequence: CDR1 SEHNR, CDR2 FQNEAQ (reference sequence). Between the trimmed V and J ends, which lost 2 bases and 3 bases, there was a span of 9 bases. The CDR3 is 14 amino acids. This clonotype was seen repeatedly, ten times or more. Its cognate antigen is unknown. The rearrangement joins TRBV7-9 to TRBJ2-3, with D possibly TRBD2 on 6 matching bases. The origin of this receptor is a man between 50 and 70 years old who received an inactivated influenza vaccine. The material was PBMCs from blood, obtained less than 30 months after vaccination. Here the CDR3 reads CASSLFRGTDTQYF. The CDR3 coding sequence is TGTGCCAGCAGCTTATTCCGGGGGACAGATACGCAGTATTTT.